Sequencing of this T cell receptor (beta chain) was carried out in a study of identical twins. In TCRdb, the 5' RACE reads were re-called with MiXCR into one record per CDR3 protein. The sample records a few hundred thousand distinct CDR3 sequences, about 24% being singletons. This CDR3 spans 17 amino acids. Per germline, CDR1 SGHTA and CDR2 FQGNSA. The ends lost 1 base at V and 1 base at J; junction bases unmatched: 6. These sequences were also reported in another study, on T cells expressing NK-cell markers. From that report: The authors sequenced eight donors, of whom seven were HCMV-seropositive and one was seronegative. A few of the donors also had these clonotypes leading their CD3+CD56-NKG2C+ fraction.

Sequencing was performed on CD4+ T cells sorted from blood. The J gene is TRBJ2-7, the V gene TRBV7-2; the match to TRBD2 covers 11 bases. This clonotype originated in a woman younger than 30 in good health. CDR3 loop: CASSLVLAGGTSYEQYF. The CDR3 DNA reads TGTGCCAGCAGCTTAGTCCTAGCGGGAGGTACATCCTACGAGCAGTACTTC.